This T cell receptor beta chain was profiled in a study of control samples from healthy donors and cancer patients. This clone was observed a few times. The germline V and J ends were trimmed by 3 bases and 2 bases, with 8 bases remaining between them. CDR1 is SGHRS and CDR2 is YFSETQ in the germline V gene. This CDR3 region has 13 residues. Data came from immunoSEQ multiplex PCR; TCRdb stores just in-frame clones and leaves some out. The table has 100,000 to 150,000 clones, more than 70% seen once. The sequence was obtained from a man in his sixties in good health. The chain employs TRBV5-1 and TRBJ1-2; no reliable D call. The specimen sequenced was blood. CDR3 coding DNA: TGCGCCAGCAGCTACGACACGAACTATGGCTACACCTTC. Protein sequence: CASSYDTNYGYTF.